This entry lists 24 T cell receptor beta chains sequenced from one sample in a study of Graves' ophthalmopathy and Graves' hyperthyroidism. The sequenced template was RNA, covering the TCR beta CDR3 region. RT-PCR in the first round used HTBI primers; a second-round multiplex PCR followed. TCRdb re-called the multiplex PCR reads with MiXCR, one entry per CDR3 protein. The table shows about 220,000 distinct CDR3 sequences, with 20% to 25% occurring only once. The source material was peripheral blood. The receptors shown here come from a woman in her forties or fifties with Graves' ophthalmopathy.

This clonotype was recorded many times. The chain carries TRBV6-1 and TRBJ2-7; no definite D call. Trimming stripped 0 bases from V and 9 bases from J, with 6 bases between. Germline loops: CDR1 MNHNS, CDR2 SASEGT. The CDR3 has 11 residues. In DNA form, the CDR3 reads TGTGCCAGCAGTGAAGCGCAGGTGCAGTACTTC. Residues: CASSEAQVQYF.

This clonotype was detected many times. The chain combines TRBV5-6 with TRBJ2-5, with 8 bases aligning to TRBD2. The V segment lost 4 bases and the J segment 5 bases; nucleotides outside the gene matches: 13. Germline lookup yields CDR1 SGHDT and CDR2 YYEEEE. The CDR3 is 16 amino acids. This CDR3 is CASSPGAGRAGETQYF. The CDR3 nucleotides read TGTGCCAGCAGCCCGGGGGCCGGGAGGGCCGGGGAGACCCAGTACTTC.

The chain links TRBV7-9 to TRBJ1-2; no firm D call. V was shortened by 1 base and J by 6 bases, with 12 bases between the two germline ends. The CDR3 is 14 residues long. The germline V gene has CDR1 SEHNR and CDR2 FQNEAQ (reference sequence). This chain's CDR3 is CASSLGGTPHGYTF. In DNA form, the CDR3 reads TGTGCCAGCAGCTTAGGGGGAACCCCACATGGCTACACCTTC.

This clonotype came up many times. The V gene is TRBV20-1, the J gene TRBJ1-5; 7 bases are shared with TRBD1. Germline V gene data show CDR1 as DFQATT and CDR2 as SNEGSKA (reference sequence). J gave up 5 bases and V 0 bases, and 7 bases lay outside the gene matches. This CDR3 is 15 amino acids long. The CDR3 protein is CSARDLTGSDQPQHF. The CDR3 DNA reads as TGCAGTGCTAGAGACCTGACAGGGTCGGATCAGCCCCAGCATTTT.

The V call is TRBV5-1, the J call TRBJ2-7, with a possible D match to TRBD2 (6 bases). The CDR3 spans 14 residues. Trimming took off 0 bases at V and 3 bases at J, with 10 bases between the two ends. Per germline, CDR1 SGHRS and CDR2 YFSETQ. CDR3 in amino acids: CASSLDPGVYEQYF. CDR3 coding DNA: TGCGCCAGCAGCTTGGATCCGGGAGTCTACGAGCAGTACTTC. Looking up the rest from reference TRBV5-1 and TRBJ2-7 gives the full variable domain: KAGVTQTPRYLIKTRGQQVTLSCSPISGHRSVSWYQQTPGQGLQFLFEYFSETQRNKGNFPGRFSGRQFSNSRSEMNVSTLELGDSALYLCASSLDPGVYEQYFGPGTRLTVT.

This clonotype has at least ten counts. J is TRBJ1-1 and V is TRBV20-1, with D maybe TRBD1 (6 bases). V was pared by 0 bases and J by 3 bases, with 17 bases between. This CDR3 is 16 amino acids long. Per germline, CDR1 DFQATT and CDR2 SNEGSKA (reference sequence). The CDR3 reads CSARDPEPTGHTEAFF. The CDR3 coding sequence is TGCAGTGCTAGAGACCCCGAACCTACAGGGCACACTGAAGCTTTCTTT.

This clonotype has a count of ten or more. This chain links TRBV4-1 with TRBJ2-5; a possible D gene is TRBD2 (7 bases). Germline V lookup: CDR1 MGHRA, CDR2 YSYEKL. With 1 base removed from V and 4 bases from J, the gap between germline ends came to 13 bases. This CDR3 has 15 residues. CDR3: CASSQGGGGGETQYF. As DNA, the CDR3 is TGCGCCAGCAGCCAAGGAGGGGGGGGGGGAGAGACCCAGTACTTC.

This clonotype has ten or more counts. The chain recombines TRBV19 with TRBJ2-6, with TRBD1 as a possible D gene (5 bases). Germline CDR1 is LNHDA and CDR2 is SQIVND (reference sequence). CDR3 size: 16 residues. The germline V and J ends were trimmed by 4 bases and 1 base, with 11 bases remaining between them. CDR3 in amino acids: CASSSRAISGANVLTF. The CDR3, as DNA: TGTGCCAGTAGTAGCAGGGCGATTTCTGGGGCCAACGTCCTGACTTTC.

This clonotype was seen more than once but under ten times. The V gene is TRBV20-1, the J gene TRBJ2-6; the D gene is possibly TRBD2 (5 bases). Deletions cut 0 bases from V and 0 bases from J, with 9 bases between. Germline-derived CDR1 and CDR2 are DFQATT and SNEGSKA (reference sequence). This CDR3 region has 16 residues. This chain's CDR3 is CSARDIAISGANVLTF. CDR3 sequence (DNA): TGCAGTGCTAGAGACATAGCGATCTCTGGGGCCAACGTCCTGACTTTC.

This clonotype was seen many times. CDR3 nucleotides: TGTGCTAGTGGTTTGGCCCGAATCCCCTCCGGGGAGCTGTTTTTT. It translates to CASGLARIPSGELFF. This sequence joins TRBV12-5 and TRBJ2-2; D remains unclear. The CDR3 runs to 15 residues. Per germline, CDR1 LGHNT and CDR2 FRNRAP. Trimming left V 1 base short and J 6 bases short, with 12 bases between.

This clonotype appeared a single time. This chain uses TRBV20-1 with TRBJ2-7; the match to TRBD1 covers 9 bases. The J segment lost 5 bases and the V segment lost 4 bases, leaving 3 bases of the junction unmatched. Per the germline V gene, CDR1 is DFQATT and CDR2 is SNEGSKA (reference sequence). The CDR3 is made up of 12 amino acids. The CDR3 bases are TGCAGTGCTAACAGGGGGCGTAACGAGCAGTACTTC. Residues: CSANRGRNEQYF.

This clonotype was seen a handful of times. In DNA form, the CDR3 reads TGTGCCAGCATTCCTCGGGACAGGGTGGGGACCGGGGAGCTGTTTTTT. As protein: CASIPRDRVGTGELFF. This chain connects TRBV12-3 or TRBV12-4 to TRBJ2-2; TRBD1 matches 9 bases. This CDR3 region has 16 residues. After removal of 7 bases from V and 5 bases from J, the junction contained 11 bases not matched to a gene.

This clonotype occurred a few times. The genes are TRBV30 and TRBJ1-2, with D unresolved. The ends were cut back, 2 bases at V and 0 bases at J, with 13 bases in the middle. The CDR3 length is 15 residues. The germline V gene has CDR1 GTSNPN and CDR2 SVGIG (reference sequence). CDR3 loop: CAWSYLGYPNYGYTF. DNA of the CDR3: TGTGCCTGGAGTTATCTTGGGTACCCTAACTATGGCTACACCTTC.

This clonotype was observed a handful of times. The rearrangement links TRBV5-1 to TRBJ2-5; D gene uncertain. The CDR3 spans 14 residues. Germline V gene sequence: CDR1 SGHRS, CDR2 YFSETQ. Trimming removed 0 bases at V and 0 bases at J, with 6 bases between. Here the CDR3 reads CASSLGHYQETQYF. In DNA form, the CDR3 reads TGCGCCAGCAGCTTGGGACACTACCAAGAGACCCAGTACTTC.

This clonotype was detected many times. This chain links TRBV10-3 with TRBJ2-7; TRBD1 aligns across 8 bases. The CDR3 loop spans 18 amino acids. Germline-derived CDR1 and CDR2 are ENHRY and SYGVKD. Trimming at V came to 4 bases and at J to 5 bases, leaving 19 bases not matched to a gene. The CDR3 spells CAISAGQAGRTGRHEQYF. The CDR3 DNA reads as TGTGCCATCAGTGCGGGACAGGCGGGCCGGACAGGGAGACACGAGCAGTACTTC.

This clonotype was recorded a few times. A much larger clone lies a single base off, so this may be a read error. V gene TRBV7-8 combines with J gene TRBJ2-7; 7 nucleotides align to TRBD2. The CDR3 is 15 residues long. Germline CDR1 is SGHVS and CDR2 is FQNEAQ. CDR3 sequence: CVSSLALGGSYEQYF. Written as DNA, the CDR3 is TGTGTCAGCAGCCTAGCTTTGGGGGGGTCCTACGAGCAGTACTTC. Variable domain in full (rest from reference TRBV7-8 and TRBJ2-7): GAGVSQSPRYKVAKRGQDVALRCDPISGHVSLFWYQQALGQGPEFLTYFQNEAQLDKSGLPSDRFFAERPEGSVSTLKIQRTQQEDSAVYLCVSSLALGGSYEQYFGPGTRLTVT.

This clonotype has only one observation. The chain recombines TRBV15 with TRBJ1-2, with a tentative D call TRBD1 (6 bases). With 0 bases removed from V and 6 bases from J, the gap between germline ends came to 14 bases. This CDR3 contains 15 residues. The germline V gene encodes CDR1 LNHNV and CDR2 YYDKDF (reference sequence). CDR3 sequence reads: CATSRDEAGVDGYTF. CDR3 coding DNA: TGTGCCACCAGCAGAGATGAAGCAGGGGTCGATGGCTACACCTTC.

This clonotype was observed at least ten times. V and J are TRBV5-4 and TRBJ2-7, with 7 bases aligning to TRBD2. Per germline, CDR1 SGHNT and CDR2 YYREEE (reference sequence). V was clipped by 4 bases and J by 0 bases; unmatched bases: 7. This CDR3 is built from 15 residues. The CDR3 region has the DNA TGTGCCAGCAGCCCCGGCGGGACTAACTCCTACGAGCAGTACTTC. This sequence encodes CASSPGGTNSYEQYF.

The gene calls are TRBV7-2 and TRBJ1-1; D gene uncertain. Germline V CDR1 and CDR2: SGHTA, FQGNSA. Trimming stripped 1 base from V and 3 bases from J, with 6 bases between. The CDR3 has 13 residues. CDR3 in amino acids: CASSLGRYTEAFF. CDR3 coding DNA: TGTGCCAGCAGCTTAGGGCGGTACACTGAAGCTTTCTTT.

There are a few counts of this clonotype. The V gene is TRBV19, the J gene TRBJ2-4; D is possibly TRBD1 (6 bases). The CDR3 sequence is 13 residues long. V was trimmed by 4 bases and J by 8 bases, leaving 12 bases between them. Germline loops: CDR1 LNHDA, CDR2 SQIVND (reference sequence). DNA of the CDR3: TGTGCCAGTAGTAACAGGGAAAGGGACATTCAGTACTTC. Its protein is CASSNRERDIQYF.

This clonotype was seen repeatedly, ten times or more. This chain joins TRBV24-1 and TRBJ1-2, with 10 bases that match TRBD1. The CDR3 runs to 16 residues. The germline V gene has CDR1 KGHDR and CDR2 SFDVKD. The trim removed 4 bases at V and 4 bases at J, leaving 8 bases unmatched. As DNA, the CDR3 is TGTGCCACCAGTGACCGTTGGACAGGGGGGATCTATGGCTACACCTTC. This codes for CATSDRWTGGIYGYTF.

This clonotype showed up many times. The chain recombines TRBV6-5 with TRBJ1-1; D may be TRBD1 (6 bases). This CDR3 has 16 amino acids. With 4 bases removed from V and 3 bases from J, the gap between germline ends came to 18 bases. Per germline, CDR1 MNHEY and CDR2 SVGAGI. The CDR3 DNA follows: TGTGCCAGCAGTTCATACCGGGACAATTATTACACTGAAGCTTTCTTT. It codes for CASSSYRDNYYTEAFF.

V gene TRBV24-1 combines with J gene TRBJ1-5; a possible D gene is TRBD1 (5 bases). The germline V gene has CDR1 KGHDR and CDR2 SFDVKD. The CDR3 spans 15 residues. V was clipped by 5 bases and J by 6 bases, with 16 bases between them. This CDR3 reads CATSGLTGPGQPQHF. The CDR3, as DNA: TGTGCCACCAGTGGACTCACAGGACCTGGTCAGCCCCAGCATTTT.

This sequence joins TRBV12-3 or TRBV12-4 and TRBJ1-2; 7 positions match TRBD1. This CDR3 has 13 residues. Germline trimming cut 7 bases from V and 7 bases from J; bases unmatched to any gene: 9. Here the CDR3 reads CASNPTGASGYTF. CDR3 DNA sequence: TGTGCCAGCAACCCCACAGGGGCGAGTGGCTACACCTTC.